These 3 T cell receptor beta chains were sequenced from one sample in a study of cytomegalovirus exposure and HLA in healthy donors. Use of 60 Vbeta and 13 Jbeta primers characterized the PCR. Generated by immunoSEQ multiplex PCR, the TCRdb table keeps only in-frame clones and is missing some. This sample has more than 150,000 clones, with around four fifths found just once. The sample comprised PBMCs. These receptors originate from a woman in her twenties or thirties in good health and CMV-seronegative.

DNA of the CDR3: TGTGCCAGCAGCTTAGCCGGGGGGGGAATCCCCTACAATGAGCAGTTCTTC. This codes for CASSLAGGGIPYNEQFF. The chain links TRBV7-2 to TRBJ2-1; 8 nucleotides agree with TRBD2. The length of the CDR3 is 17 residues. Germline lookup yields CDR1 SGHTA and CDR2 FQGNSA. V trimming: 0 bases; J trimming: 2 bases; junction bases outside the gene matches: 6.

The chain joins TRBV2 to TRBJ2-5; D may be TRBD1 (5 bases). This CDR3 has 13 amino acids. Germline V gene data show CDR1 as SNHLY and CDR2 as FYNNEI. Trimming pared 2 bases from V and 4 bases from J, leaving 8 bases between. The CDR3 DNA sequence: TGTGCCAGCAGTGAACAGGGCGCAGAGACCCAGTACTTC. Protein product: CASSEQGAETQYF.

The DNA of the CDR3 is TGTGCCAGCAGCGTAGGCGGCGGGGGGTACACAGATACGCAGTATTTT. Protein: CASSVGGGGYTDTQYF. This chain uses TRBV9 with TRBJ2-3; 8 bases map to TRBD2. CDR1 is SGDLS, CDR2 YYNGEE, per germline. The CDR3 extends over 16 amino acids. Trimming removed 0 bases from V and 2 bases from J; junction bases left unmatched: 5.